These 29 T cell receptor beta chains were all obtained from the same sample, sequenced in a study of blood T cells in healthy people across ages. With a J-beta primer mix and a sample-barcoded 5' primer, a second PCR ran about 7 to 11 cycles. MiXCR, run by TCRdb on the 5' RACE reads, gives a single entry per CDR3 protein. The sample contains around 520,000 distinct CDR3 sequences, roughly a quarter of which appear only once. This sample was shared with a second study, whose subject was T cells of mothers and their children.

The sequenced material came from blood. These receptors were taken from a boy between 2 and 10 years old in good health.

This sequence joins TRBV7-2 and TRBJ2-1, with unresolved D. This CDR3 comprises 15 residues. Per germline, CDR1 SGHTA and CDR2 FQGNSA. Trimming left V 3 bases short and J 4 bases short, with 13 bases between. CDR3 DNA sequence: TGTGCCAGCAGCTTCCAAACTAAGGGTTACAATGAGCAGTTCTTC. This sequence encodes CASSFQTKGYNEQFF.

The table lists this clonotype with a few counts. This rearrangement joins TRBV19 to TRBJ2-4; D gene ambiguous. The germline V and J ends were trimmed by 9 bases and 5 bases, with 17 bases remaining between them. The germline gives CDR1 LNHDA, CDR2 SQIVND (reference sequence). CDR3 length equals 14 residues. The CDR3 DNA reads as TGTGCCAGCACGAAGGCCCCCTTGGAAAACATTCAGTACTTC. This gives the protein CASTKAPLENIQYF. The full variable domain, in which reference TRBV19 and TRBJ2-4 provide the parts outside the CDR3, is DGGITQSPKYLFRKEGQNVTLSCEQNLNHDAMYWYRQDPGQGLRLIYYSQIVNDFQKGDIAEGYSVSREKKESFPLTVTSAQKNPTAFYLCASTKAPLENIQYFGAGTRLSVL.

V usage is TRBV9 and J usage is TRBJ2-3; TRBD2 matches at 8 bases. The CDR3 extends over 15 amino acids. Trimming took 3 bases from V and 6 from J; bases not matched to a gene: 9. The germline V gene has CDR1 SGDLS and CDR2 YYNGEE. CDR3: CASSGSGIGRDTQYF. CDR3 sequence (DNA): TGTGCCAGCAGCGGTAGCGGGATAGGGCGGGATACGCAGTATTTT.

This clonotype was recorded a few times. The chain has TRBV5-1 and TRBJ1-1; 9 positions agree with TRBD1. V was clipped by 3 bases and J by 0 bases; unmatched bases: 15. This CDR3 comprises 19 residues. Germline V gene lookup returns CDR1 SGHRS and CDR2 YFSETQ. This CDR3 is CASSWGSGTGRLMNTEAFF. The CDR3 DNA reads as TGCGCCAGCAGCTGGGGATCTGGGACAGGGCGACTCATGAACACTGAAGCTTTCTTT.

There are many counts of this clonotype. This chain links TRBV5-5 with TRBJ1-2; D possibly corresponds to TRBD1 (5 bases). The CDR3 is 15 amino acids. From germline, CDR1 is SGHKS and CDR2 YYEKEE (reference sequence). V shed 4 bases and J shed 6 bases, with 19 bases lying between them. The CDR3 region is CASSGRQGVEHGYTF. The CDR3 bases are TGTGCCAGCAGCGGTCGTCAGGGTGTTGAACATGGCTACACCTTC.

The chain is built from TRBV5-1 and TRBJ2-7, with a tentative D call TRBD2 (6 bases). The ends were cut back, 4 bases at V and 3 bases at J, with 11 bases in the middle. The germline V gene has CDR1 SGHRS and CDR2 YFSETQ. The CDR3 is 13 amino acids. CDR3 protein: CASSGGTGYEQYF. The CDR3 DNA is TGCGCCAGCAGCGGGGGGACCGGCTACGAGCAGTACTTC.

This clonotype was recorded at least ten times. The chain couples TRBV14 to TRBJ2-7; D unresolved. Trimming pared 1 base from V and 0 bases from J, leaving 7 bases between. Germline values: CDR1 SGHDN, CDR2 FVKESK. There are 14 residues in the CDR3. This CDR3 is CASSQASHSYEQYF. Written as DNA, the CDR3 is TGTGCCAGCAGCCAAGCAAGTCACTCCTACGAGCAGTACTTC.

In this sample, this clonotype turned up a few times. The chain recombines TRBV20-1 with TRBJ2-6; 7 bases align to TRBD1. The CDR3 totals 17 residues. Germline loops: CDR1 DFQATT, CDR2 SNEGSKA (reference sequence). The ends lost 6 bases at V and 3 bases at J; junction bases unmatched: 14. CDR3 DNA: TGCAGTGCGGCACGGTACAGGGGCGAAGGTGGGGCCAACGTCCTGACTTTC. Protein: CSAARYRGEGGANVLTF.

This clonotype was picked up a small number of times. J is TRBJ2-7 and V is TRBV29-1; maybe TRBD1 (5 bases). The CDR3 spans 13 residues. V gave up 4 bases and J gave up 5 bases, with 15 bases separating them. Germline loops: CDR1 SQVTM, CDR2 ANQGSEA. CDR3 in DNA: TGCAGCGTTGGAAGGCCAGGGTTGGACGAGCAGTACTTC. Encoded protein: CSVGRPGLDEQYF.

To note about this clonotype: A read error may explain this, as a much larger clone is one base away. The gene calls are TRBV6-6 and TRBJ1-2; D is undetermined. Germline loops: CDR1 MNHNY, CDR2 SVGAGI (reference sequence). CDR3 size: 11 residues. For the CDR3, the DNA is TGTGCCGGCAGTTACCCCAGGGGCTACACCTTC. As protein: CAGSYPRGYTF.

CDR3 in amino acids: CASSLGRFNEKLFF. The CDR3 DNA reads as TGTGCCAGCAGCCTAGGACGGTTTAATGAAAAACTGTTTTTT. V is TRBV11-2 and J is TRBJ1-4, with D uncertain. V was pared by 5 bases and J by 4 bases, with 11 bases between. This CDR3 contains 14 residues. Germline CDR1 SGHAT, CDR2 FQNNGV.

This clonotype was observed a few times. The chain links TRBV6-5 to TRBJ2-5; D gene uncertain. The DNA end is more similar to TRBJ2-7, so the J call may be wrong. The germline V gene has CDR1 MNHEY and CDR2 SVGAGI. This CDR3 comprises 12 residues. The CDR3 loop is CASRGFSYEQYF. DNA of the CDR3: TGTGCCAGCAGGGGTTTTTCCTACGAGCAGTACTTC.

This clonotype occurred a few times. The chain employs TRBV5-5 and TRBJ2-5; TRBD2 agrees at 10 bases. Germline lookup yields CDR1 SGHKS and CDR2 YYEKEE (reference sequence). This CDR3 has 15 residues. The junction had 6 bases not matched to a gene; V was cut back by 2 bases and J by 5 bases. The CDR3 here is CASSFSGGPGETQYF. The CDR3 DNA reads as TGTGCCAGCAGCTTTAGCGGGGGGCCAGGGGAGACCCAGTACTTC.

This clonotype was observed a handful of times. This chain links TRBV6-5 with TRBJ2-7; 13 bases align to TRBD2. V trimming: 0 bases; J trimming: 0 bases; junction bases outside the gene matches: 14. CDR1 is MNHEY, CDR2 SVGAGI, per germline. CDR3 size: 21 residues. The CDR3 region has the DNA TGTGCCAGCAGTTACTCGACGGTTAGGACTAGCGGGAGATTGAGCTCCTACGAGCAGTACTTC. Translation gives CASSYSTVRTSGRLSSYEQYF.

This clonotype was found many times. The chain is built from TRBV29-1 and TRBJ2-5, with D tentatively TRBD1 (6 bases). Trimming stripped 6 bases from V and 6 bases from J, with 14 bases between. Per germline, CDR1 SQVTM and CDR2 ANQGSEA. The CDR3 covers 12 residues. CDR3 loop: CSVSQGKQTQYF. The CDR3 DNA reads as TGCAGCGTGAGTCAGGGGAAGCAGACCCAGTACTTC.

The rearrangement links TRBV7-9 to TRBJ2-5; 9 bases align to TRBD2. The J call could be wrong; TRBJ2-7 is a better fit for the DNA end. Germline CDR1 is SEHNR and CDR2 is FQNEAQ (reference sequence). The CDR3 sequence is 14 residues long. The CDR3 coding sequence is TGTGCCAGCAGCTCGATAGCGGGAGCCTCCGAGCAGTACTTC. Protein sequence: CASSSIAGASEQYF.

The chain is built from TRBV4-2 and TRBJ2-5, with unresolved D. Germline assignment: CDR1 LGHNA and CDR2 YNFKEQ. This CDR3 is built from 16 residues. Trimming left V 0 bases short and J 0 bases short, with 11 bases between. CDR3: CASSQDLMMYQETQYF. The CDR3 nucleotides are TGTGCCAGCAGCCAAGACCTTATGATGTACCAAGAGACCCAGTACTTC.

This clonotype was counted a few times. CDR3 bases: TGTGCCAGCAGCTTAGGGCCCGGGACCGGGATCCCAGATACGCAGTATTTT. Protein sequence: CASSLGPGTGIPDTQYF. The rearrangement joins TRBV11-3 to TRBJ2-3; D is possibly TRBD1 or TRBD2 (5 bases each). The CDR3 extends over 17 amino acids. Trimming removed 1 base from V and 4 bases from J, with 18 bases in between. Germline V gives CDR1 SGHNT, CDR2 YENEEA.

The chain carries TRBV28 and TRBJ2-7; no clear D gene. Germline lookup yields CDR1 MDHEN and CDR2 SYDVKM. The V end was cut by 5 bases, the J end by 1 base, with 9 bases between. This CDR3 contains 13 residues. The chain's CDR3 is CASSRPGSYEQYF. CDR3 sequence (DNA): TGTGCCAGCAGTAGGCCCGGGTCCTACGAGCAGTACTTC.

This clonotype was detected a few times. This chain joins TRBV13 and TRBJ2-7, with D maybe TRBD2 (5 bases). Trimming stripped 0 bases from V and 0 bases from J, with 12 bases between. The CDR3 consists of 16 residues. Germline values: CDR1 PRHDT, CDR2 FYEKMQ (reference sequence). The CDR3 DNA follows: TGTGCCAGCAGCTTAGGGTTCGGGGAGAGCTCCTACGAGCAGTACTTC. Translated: CASSLGFGESSYEQYF.

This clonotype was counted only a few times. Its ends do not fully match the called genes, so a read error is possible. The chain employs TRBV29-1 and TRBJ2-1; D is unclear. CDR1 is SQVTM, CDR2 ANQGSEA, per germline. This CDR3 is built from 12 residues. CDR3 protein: CSVEGPLNEQFF. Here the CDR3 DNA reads TGCAGCGTTGAAGGGCCCCTTAATGAGCAGTTCTTT.

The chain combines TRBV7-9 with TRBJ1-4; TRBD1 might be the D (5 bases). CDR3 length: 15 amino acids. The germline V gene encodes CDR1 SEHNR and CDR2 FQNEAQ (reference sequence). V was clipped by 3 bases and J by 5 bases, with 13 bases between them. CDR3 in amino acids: CASSFGDRDNEKLFF. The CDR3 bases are TGTGCCAGCAGCTTCGGTGACAGAGACAATGAAAAACTGTTTTTT. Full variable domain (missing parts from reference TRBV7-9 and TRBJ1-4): DTGVSQNPRHKITKRGQNVTFRCDPISEHNRLYWYRQTLGQGPEFLTYFQNEAQLEKSRLLSDRFSAERPKGSFSTLEIQRTEQGDSAMYLCASSFGDRDNEKLFFGSGTQLSVL.

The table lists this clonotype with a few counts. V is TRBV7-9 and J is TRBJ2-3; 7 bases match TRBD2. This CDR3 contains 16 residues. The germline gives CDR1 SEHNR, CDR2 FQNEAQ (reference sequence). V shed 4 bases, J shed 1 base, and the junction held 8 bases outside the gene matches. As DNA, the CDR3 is TGTGCCAGCAGCTCTACACTAGCGTCTGGCACAGATACGCAGTATTTT. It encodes CASSSTLASGTDTQYF.

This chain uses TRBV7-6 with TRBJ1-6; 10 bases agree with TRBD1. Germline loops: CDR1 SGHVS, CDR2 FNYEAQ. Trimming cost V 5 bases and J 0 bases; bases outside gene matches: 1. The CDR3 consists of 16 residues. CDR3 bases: TGTGCCAGCAGCCGGGACAGGGGCTCCTATAATTCACCCCTCCACTTT. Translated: CASSRDRGSYNSPLHF.

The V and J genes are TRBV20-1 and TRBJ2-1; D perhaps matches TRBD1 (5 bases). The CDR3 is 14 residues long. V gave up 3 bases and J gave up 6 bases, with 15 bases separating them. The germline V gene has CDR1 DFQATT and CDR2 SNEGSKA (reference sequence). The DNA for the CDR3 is TGCAGTGCTAGCCGGAGTGGGGCCCCCAATGAGCAGTTCTTC. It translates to CSASRSGAPNEQFF.

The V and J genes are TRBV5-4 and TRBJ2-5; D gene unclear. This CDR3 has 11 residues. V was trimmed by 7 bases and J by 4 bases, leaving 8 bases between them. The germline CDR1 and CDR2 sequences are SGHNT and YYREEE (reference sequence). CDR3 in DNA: TGTGCCAGCGGCGTTGGAGAGACCCAGTACTTC. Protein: CASGVGETQYF.

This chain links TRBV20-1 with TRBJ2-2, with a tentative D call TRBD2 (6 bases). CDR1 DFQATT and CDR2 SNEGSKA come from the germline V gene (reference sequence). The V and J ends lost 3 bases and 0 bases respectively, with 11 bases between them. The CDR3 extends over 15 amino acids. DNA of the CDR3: TGCAGTGCTAGGCGATCGGGGGCGAACACCGGGGAGCTGTTTTTT. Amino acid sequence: CSARRSGANTGELFF.

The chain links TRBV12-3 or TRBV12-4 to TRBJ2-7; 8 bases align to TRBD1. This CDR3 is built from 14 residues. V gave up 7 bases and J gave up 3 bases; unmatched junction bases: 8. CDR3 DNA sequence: TGTGCCAGCAACGGGCAGGGGGCCATCTACGAGCAGTACTTC. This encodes CASNGQGAIYEQYF.

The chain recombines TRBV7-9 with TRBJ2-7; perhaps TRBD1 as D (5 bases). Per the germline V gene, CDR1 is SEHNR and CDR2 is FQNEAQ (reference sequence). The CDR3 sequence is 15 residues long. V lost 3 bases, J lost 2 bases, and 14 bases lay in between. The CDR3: CASSFEGAITYEQYF. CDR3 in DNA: TGTGCCAGCAGCTTCGAAGGGGCAATCACCTACGAGCAGTACTTC.